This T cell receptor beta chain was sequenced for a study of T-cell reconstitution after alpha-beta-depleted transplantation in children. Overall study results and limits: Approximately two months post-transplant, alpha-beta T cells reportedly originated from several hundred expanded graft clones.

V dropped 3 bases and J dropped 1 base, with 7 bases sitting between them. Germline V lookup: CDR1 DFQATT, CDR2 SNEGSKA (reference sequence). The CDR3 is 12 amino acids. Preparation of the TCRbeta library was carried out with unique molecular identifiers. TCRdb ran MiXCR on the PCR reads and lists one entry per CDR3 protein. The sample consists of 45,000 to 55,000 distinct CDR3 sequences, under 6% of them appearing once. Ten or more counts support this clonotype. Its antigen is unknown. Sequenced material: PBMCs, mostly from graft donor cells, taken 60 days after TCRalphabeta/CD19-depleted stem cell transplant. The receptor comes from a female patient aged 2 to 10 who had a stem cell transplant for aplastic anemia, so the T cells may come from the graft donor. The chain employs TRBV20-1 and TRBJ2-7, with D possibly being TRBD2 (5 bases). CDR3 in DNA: TGCAGTGCTAGCTGGACTTCCTACGAGCAGTACTTC. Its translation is CSASWTSYEQYF.